This T cell receptor beta chain derives from a study of PD-L1 blockade in urothelial cancer. Study-wide context: The researchers analyzed blood 3 weeks (second dose) and 6 weeks after treatment start. Blood yielded a median of about 140,000 T cells per sample. Whole-study findings and limits: Patients with below-median pretreatment blood clonality survived longer.

Points on this clone: The antigen is unknown.

Time point reported: pretreatment peripheral blood. Trimming removed 7 bases at V and 3 bases at J, with 13 bases between. The CDR3 consists of 13 residues. Per germline, CDR1 MDHEN and CDR2 SYDVKM. This table comes from immunoSEQ multiplex PCR, and its TCRdb copy is limited to in-frame clones, with some not included. This table has roughly 63,000 clones, around 81% appearing once. The TCR comes from a man aged 65 to 79 with urothelial cancer. The rearrangement links TRBV28 to TRBJ2-7, with D possibly matching TRBD1 (6 bases). Here the sequenced sample was PBMCs, taken around atezolizumab (anti-PD-L1) treatment. DNA of the CDR3: TGTGCCAGCACCCTTTCGGACAGCTACGAGCAGTACTTC. Translation: CASTLSDSYEQYF.